Listed below are T cell receptor beta chains from one sample, sequenced in a study of shared clonotypes between healthy human individuals. TCRdb's table, derived via immunoSEQ multiplex PCR, lists solely in-frame clones and lacks some. Altogether about 960,000 clones are present, more than 75% being singletons, with the ten largest covering roughly 1.5%. The specimen sequenced was memory CD4+ T cells sorted from blood. The receptors stem from a man between 18 and 35 years old in good health. Each CDR3 is given with its conserved first and last residue. D genes are given only for firm matches. Not all rows give a size; the values are once, few, many and, for expanded clones, a class.

size	V	D	J	CDR3	DNA
-	TRBV5-1	-	TRBJ1-1	CASSLGVGPNTEAFF	TGCGCCAGCAGCTTGGGGGTCGGACCGAACACTGAAGCTTTCTTT
-	TRBV19	-	TRBJ2-7	CASSKTGYEQYF	TGTGCCAGTAGTAAGACAGGCTACGAGCAGTACTTC
-	TRBV6-1	-	TRBJ1-1	CASSERQNTEAFF	TGTGCCAGCAGTGAAAGGCAGAACACTGAAGCTTTCTTT
once	TRBV29-1	-	TRBJ1-1	CSTTDTNTEAFF	TGCAGCACTACAGACACGAACACTGAAGCTTTCTTT
-	TRBV28	TRBD1	TRBJ2-1	CASRGTGGTPNEQFF	TGTGCCAGCAGGGGGACAGGGGGAACCCCCAATGAGCAGTTCTTC
-	TRBV5-1	-	TRBJ2-2	CASSLGQTTNTGELFF	TGCGCCAGCAGCTTGGGCCAAACGACGAACACCGGGGAGCTGTTTTTT
once	TRBV30	-	TRBJ2-5	CAWSVRQPETQYF	TGTGCCTGGAGTGTTCGGCAGCCAGAGACCCAGTACTTC
-	TRBV19	-	TRBJ2-4	CASSIASLGAKNIQYF	TGTGCCAGTAGTATAGCGTCCCTCGGGGCCAAAAACATTCAGTACTTC
-	TRBV4-3	-	TRBJ1-1	CASSQDMVAYTEAFF	TGCGCCAGCAGCCAAGATATGGTGGCGTACACTGAAGCTTTCTTT
-	TRBV5-1	-	TRBJ1-4	CASSLAGTVEKLFF	TGCGCCAGCAGCTTGGCCGGGACGGTTGAAAAACTGTTTTTT
-	TRBV13	-	TRBJ2-7	CASSLFGYEQYF	TGTGCCAGCAGCTTATTCGGCTACGAGCAGTACTTC
-	TRBV28	-	TRBJ2-1	CASSLFAQTYEQFF	TGTGCCAGCAGTTTATTTGCCCAGACTTACGAGCAGTTCTTC
-	TRBV7-2	TRBD1	TRBJ2-1	CASSIRGQGSSYNEQFF	TGTGCCAGCAGCATTAGGGGGCAGGGGAGCTCCTACAATGAGCAGTTCTTC
-	TRBV19	-	TRBJ2-7	CASSASPVSYEQYF	TGTGCCAGTAGTGCTTCTCCCGTCTCCTACGAGCAGTACTTC
few	TRBV4-1	-	TRBJ1-2	CASSQDSGSYTF	TGCGCCAGCAGCCAAGATTCCGGGAGCTACACCTTC
-	TRBV29-1	-	TRBJ1-1	CSVEDWGLPVQNTEAFF	TGCAGCGTTGAAGACTGGGGACTCCCAGTGCAGAACACTGAAGCTTTCTTT
-	TRBV6-4	TRBD1	TRBJ2-2	CASRFTGGDRNGELFF	TGTGCCAGCAGATTTACAGGGGGCGATCGTAACGGGGAGCTGTTTTTT
-	TRBV10-3	-	TRBJ1-5	CAISESEISNQPQHF	TGTGCCATCAGTGAGTCGGAGATTAGCAATCAGCCCCAGCATTTT
-	TRBV5-1	-	TRBJ2-7	CASSLGSNSYEQYF	TGCGCCAGCAGCTTGGGATCGAACTCCTACGAGCAGTACTTC
few	TRBV10-1	TRBD2	TRBJ2-2	CASSERRGGYTGELFF	TGCGCCAGCAGTGAGAGGAGGGGAGGGTACACCGGGGAGCTGTTTTTT
-	TRBV18	-	TRBJ2-5	CASSVGEETQYF	TGTGCCAGCTCAGTCGGAGAAGAGACCCAGTACTTC